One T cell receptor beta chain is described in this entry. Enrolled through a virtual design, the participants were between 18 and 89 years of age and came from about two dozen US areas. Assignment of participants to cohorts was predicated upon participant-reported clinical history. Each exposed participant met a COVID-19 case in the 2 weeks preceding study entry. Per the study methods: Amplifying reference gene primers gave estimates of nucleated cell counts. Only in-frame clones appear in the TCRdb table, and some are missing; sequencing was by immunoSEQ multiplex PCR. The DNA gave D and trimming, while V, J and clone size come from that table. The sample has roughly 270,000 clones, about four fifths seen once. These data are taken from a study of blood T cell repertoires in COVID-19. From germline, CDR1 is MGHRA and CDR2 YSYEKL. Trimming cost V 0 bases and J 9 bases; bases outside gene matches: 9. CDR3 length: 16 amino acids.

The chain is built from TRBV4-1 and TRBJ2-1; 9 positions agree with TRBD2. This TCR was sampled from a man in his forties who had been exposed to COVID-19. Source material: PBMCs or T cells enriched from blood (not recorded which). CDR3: CASSQDLGPSGAEQFF. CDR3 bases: TGCGCCAGCAGCCAAGATCTTGGTCCTAGCGGGGCTGAGCAGTTCTTC.